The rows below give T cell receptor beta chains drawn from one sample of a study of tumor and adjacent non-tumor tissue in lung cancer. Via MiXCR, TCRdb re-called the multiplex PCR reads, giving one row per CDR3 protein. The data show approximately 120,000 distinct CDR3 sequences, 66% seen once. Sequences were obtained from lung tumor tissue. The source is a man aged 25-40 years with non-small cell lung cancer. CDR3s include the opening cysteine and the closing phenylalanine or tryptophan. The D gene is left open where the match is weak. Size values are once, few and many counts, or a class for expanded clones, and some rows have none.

CDR3nt: TGTGCCTGCAGTCTTGGGACAGGGGGCTTTGATGAGCAGTTCTTC
CDR3aa: CACSLGTGGFDEQFF
v_gene: TRBV12-3/TRBV12-4
d_gene: TRBD1
j_gene: TRBJ2-1
abundance: .

CDR3nt: TGCGCCAGCAGCCAAGAGCCCGGACCTAGCAATCAGCCCCAGCATTTT
CDR3aa: CASSQEPGPSNQPQHF
v_gene: TRBV4-3
d_gene: .
j_gene: TRBJ1-5
abundance: many

CDR3nt: TGCAGAACTAGGCCCGGAGGCTACGAGCAGTACTTC
CDR3aa: CRTRPGGYEQYF
v_gene: TRBV20-1
d_gene: .
j_gene: TRBJ2-7
abundance: .

CDR3nt: TGCAGTGTTAGTCTCTCAGGGCGCCATGGCTACACCTTC
CDR3aa: CSVSLSGRHGYTF
v_gene: TRBV20-1
d_gene: .
j_gene: TRBJ1-2
abundance: .

CDR3nt: TGTACCAGTAGCCCTAACTCTGGGGGGACCGACTATGGCTACACCTTC
CDR3aa: CTSSPNSGGTDYGYTF
v_gene: TRBV4-2
d_gene: .
j_gene: TRBJ1-2
abundance: once

CDR3nt: TGCAGTGCTATGAGGACTAGCACAGATACGCAGTATTTT
CDR3aa: CSAMRTSTDTQYF
v_gene: TRBV20-1
d_gene: .
j_gene: TRBJ2-3
abundance: many

CDR3nt: TGCTCCAGCAGCCAAGATTTGGGGGGTATCGACAATGGGCAGTTCTTC
CDR3aa: CSSSQDLGGIDNGQFF
v_gene: TRBV4-1
d_gene: .
j_gene: TRBJ2-1
abundance: once

CDR3nt: TGTGCCAGCAGTGTAGGAACTAACTACACCTTC
CDR3aa: CASSVGTNYTF
v_gene: TRBV12-3/TRBV12-4
d_gene: .
j_gene: TRBJ1-2
abundance: .

CDR3nt: TGCGCCAGCGGCCGGACAGGGGTGAGCACTGAAGCTTTCTTT
CDR3aa: CASGRTGVSTEAFF
v_gene: TRBV5-1
d_gene: TRBD1
j_gene: TRBJ1-1
abundance: .

CDR3nt: TGTGTCAGCAGTCTGCCTAGGACAGGCGGGAATGAGCAGTTCTTC
CDR3aa: CVSSLPRTGGNEQFF
v_gene: TRBV12-3/TRBV12-4
d_gene: TRBD1
j_gene: TRBJ2-1
abundance: few

CDR3nt: TGTGCCACCAGTGATTTGTCATCCAGCTCTGGGGCCAACGTCCTGACTTTC
CDR3aa: CATSDLSSSSGANVLTF
v_gene: TRBV24-1
d_gene: .
j_gene: TRBJ2-6
abundance: many

CDR3nt: TGTGCCGGCAGCCGGACAGGGAGAGATAAGCAGTATTTT
CDR3aa: CAGSRTGRDKQYF
v_gene: TRBV11-2
d_gene: TRBD1
j_gene: TRBJ2-3
abundance: .

CDR3nt: TGTGTCAGCAGCTTAGCGCCCACAGGGAGAGAGACCCAGTACTTC
CDR3aa: CVSSLAPTGRETQYF
v_gene: TRBV11-2
d_gene: .
j_gene: TRBJ2-5
abundance: .

CDR3nt: TGCAGTGGTACAGAGGGGACCGACGAGCTGTACTTC
CDR3aa: CSGTEGTDELYF
v_gene: TRBV20-1
d_gene: .
j_gene: TRBJ2-7
abundance: .

CDR3nt: TGTGCCAGCAGTTTAGGTCAGCGGGGAAACGAGCAGTACTTC
CDR3aa: CASSLGQRGNEQYF
v_gene: TRBV12-3/TRBV12-4
d_gene: TRBD2
j_gene: TRBJ2-7
abundance: many

CDR3nt: TGCAGTGCAACCCAAAGCAACGGACGGATTTTGGGAAGCAATCAGCCCCAGCATTTC
CDR3aa: CSATQSNGRILGSNQPQHF
v_gene: TRBV20-1
d_gene: .
j_gene: TRBJ1-5
abundance: .

CDR3nt: TGCAGTGCTAGAGACCCAGGGGGTCTAACAGATACTCAGTATTTT
CDR3aa: CSARDPGGLTDTQYF
v_gene: TRBV20-1
d_gene: TRBD1
j_gene: TRBJ2-3
abundance: .

CDR3nt: TGTGCCAGCAGCTTAGGCAGGAGCTCTGGAAACACCGTATATTTT
CDR3aa: CASSLGRSSGNTVYF
v_gene: TRBV11-2
d_gene: .
j_gene: TRBJ1-3
abundance: .

CDR3nt: TGCAATGCTAGATACGGGGCCTCATACAGTGAGCAGTTCTTC
CDR3aa: CNARYGASYSEQFF
v_gene: TRBV20-1
d_gene: .
j_gene: TRBJ2-1
abundance: once

CDR3nt: TGTGCCAGCAGCTTAGAGGCCAGCGCGGAGTACGAGCAGTACTTC
CDR3aa: CASSLEASAEYEQYF
v_gene: TRBV11-1
d_gene: .
j_gene: TRBJ2-7
abundance: .

CDR3nt: TGTGCCAGCAGCTCGGAACAGGGCCTCGTTGATACGCAGTATTTT
CDR3aa: CASSSEQGLVDTQYF
v_gene: TRBV11-1
d_gene: .
j_gene: TRBJ2-3
abundance: .

CDR3nt: TGTGCCAGCAGCCCATTAGCGGGAGACCGCTCCTACGAGCAGTACTTC
CDR3aa: CASSPLAGDRSYEQYF
v_gene: TRBV4-2
d_gene: TRBD2
j_gene: TRBJ2-7
abundance: many

CDR3nt: TGTGCCAGCATTCCTCTTCTGGGGACTGAGGCTTTCTTT
CDR3aa: CASIPLLGTEAFF
v_gene: TRBV6-1
d_gene: .
j_gene: TRBJ1-1
abundance: .

CDR3nt: .
CDR3aa: CASSYFGGGAVF
v_gene: TRBV6-5
d_gene: .
j_gene: TRBJ2-2
abundance: .

CDR3nt: TGCGCCAGCAGCCAATTGTTTCGGCAGGAGTATGGCTACACCTTC
CDR3aa: CASSQLFRQEYGYTF
v_gene: TRBV4-1
d_gene: .
j_gene: TRBJ1-2
abundance: many

CDR3nt: TGTGTCAGCAGTCCCGATGGGCCTGGCAGGACGTTGAAGGGCTACACCTTC
CDR3aa: CVSSPDGPGRTLKGYTF
v_gene: TRBV6-5
d_gene: .
j_gene: TRBJ1-2
abundance: .

CDR3nt: TGCAGTGCTAGATGCACCAGACCCCTCCTAGCGGGGGGGGCGGATACGCAGTATTTT
CDR3aa: CSARCTRPLLAGGADTQYF
v_gene: TRBV20-1
d_gene: TRBD2
j_gene: TRBJ2-3
abundance: .

CDR3nt: TGCAGTGCTAGATATCGCGGGAGTGAGGCCGGGGAGCTGTTTTTT
CDR3aa: CSARYRGSEAGELFF
v_gene: TRBV20-1
d_gene: TRBD2
j_gene: TRBJ2-2
abundance: many

CDR3nt: TGTATCAGCAGTCCGGCCGGGGCCGACGAGCAGTACTTC
CDR3aa: CISSPAGADEQYF
v_gene: TRBV12-3/TRBV12-4
d_gene: .
j_gene: TRBJ2-7
abundance: .

CDR3nt: TGTGCCAGCAGCCTCGGCGGACTGGGGGCTTTCTTT
CDR3aa: CASSLGGLGAFF
v_gene: TRBV5-6
d_gene: .
j_gene: TRBJ1-1
abundance: few

CDR3nt: TGCAACGCTAGAGGGACAGGGGACACTGAAGCTGTCTTT
CDR3aa: CNARGTGDTEAVF
v_gene: TRBV20-1
d_gene: TRBD1
j_gene: TRBJ1-1
abundance: once

CDR3nt: TGCAGTGCTAGAGAGGGTGGGTCCCGCACTGAAACCTTCTTT
CDR3aa: CSAREGGSRTETFF
v_gene: TRBV20-1
d_gene: .
j_gene: TRBJ1-1
abundance: .

CDR3nt: TGTGCCATTAGTTCGACAGGGTATGGCTATGGCTACACCTTC
CDR3aa: CAISSTGYGYGYTF
v_gene: TRBV6-5
d_gene: TRBD1
j_gene: TRBJ1-2
abundance: .

CDR3nt: TGTGCCAGCATCCCCAAATCCGGGTCCTGGCGGCTGTTTTTT
CDR3aa: CASIPKSGSWRLFF
v_gene: TRBV11-2
d_gene: .
j_gene: TRBJ2-2
abundance: .

CDR3nt: TGTGCCAGCAGTGAACGGCCCAAACCCCAGCATTTT
CDR3aa: CASSERPKPQHF
v_gene: TRBV6-1
d_gene: .
j_gene: TRBJ1-5
abundance: many

CDR3nt: TGCAGTGCTGCTGGCGGGGGCTCCTACGGGCAGTACTTC
CDR3aa: CSAAGGGSYGQYF
v_gene: TRBV20-1
d_gene: .
j_gene: TRBJ2-7
abundance: .

CDR3nt: TGCAGTGCTAGATCAATCGGGGGGGCAAACAAGCAGTACTTC
CDR3aa: CSARSIGGANKQYF
v_gene: TRBV20-1
d_gene: TRBD2
j_gene: TRBJ2-7
abundance: .

CDR3nt: TGCGCCAGCAGCCAACTAAAAGGCGGGACTAGCGGAGTCTACGAGCAGTACTTC
CDR3aa: CASSQLKGGTSGVYEQYF
v_gene: TRBV4-3
d_gene: TRBD2
j_gene: TRBJ2-7
abundance: few

CDR3nt: TGTGCCACCAGTGATTTCGGACAGAGGGGAAATGAGCAATTCTTC
CDR3aa: CATSDFGQRGNEQFF
v_gene: TRBV24-1
d_gene: .
j_gene: TRBJ2-1
abundance: once

CDR3nt: TGTGCCAGCAGTGAACTGGGGGCGTACACTGAAGCTTTCTTT
CDR3aa: CASSELGAYTEAFF
v_gene: TRBV6-1
d_gene: .
j_gene: TRBJ1-1
abundance: .

CDR3nt: TGCAGTGCTGTGGGACAGGGAGGTGAAAAACTGTTTTTT
CDR3aa: CSAVGQGGEKLFF
v_gene: TRBV20-1
d_gene: TRBD1
j_gene: TRBJ1-4
abundance: many

CDR3nt: TGCGCCAGCAGCCAAGATCCAGGGGGGTTCTACGAGCAGTACTTC
CDR3aa: CASSQDPGGFYEQYF
v_gene: TRBV4-1
d_gene: .
j_gene: TRBJ2-7
abundance: many

CDR3nt: TGTGCCAGCAGCGATCAGGGTGGGCCTGGCTACACCTTC
CDR3aa: CASSDQGGPGYTF
v_gene: TRBV11-1
d_gene: .
j_gene: TRBJ1-2
abundance: .

CDR3nt: TGTGCCAGCAGTTTAGCGCTACTTTCTCGGGTGGTCAATGAGCAGTTCTTC
CDR3aa: CASSLALLSRVVNEQFF
v_gene: TRBV12-3/TRBV12-4
d_gene: .
j_gene: TRBJ2-1
abundance: many

CDR3nt: TGCAGTGCCCCTTGGATGGAAGACGGCTACACCTTC
CDR3aa: CSAPWMEDGYTF
v_gene: TRBV20-1
d_gene: .
j_gene: TRBJ1-2
abundance: .

CDR3nt: TGCAGTGCAGACCAAGATACGAAGTATTTT
CDR3aa: CSADQDTKYF
v_gene: TRBV20-1
d_gene: .
j_gene: TRBJ2-3
abundance: once

CDR3nt: TGCAGCGTTAGCCCCGCGGGTCGGAATGAGCAGTTCTTC
CDR3aa: CSVSPAGRNEQFF
v_gene: TRBV29-1
d_gene: .
j_gene: TRBJ2-1
abundance: many

CDR3nt: TGTGTCAGCAGTTACCCGGGACGGACCCTAGCCAAAAACATTCAGTACTTC
CDR3aa: CVSSYPGRTLAKNIQYF
v_gene: TRBV6-2/TRBV6-3
d_gene: .
j_gene: TRBJ2-4
abundance: .

CDR3nt: TGCAGTGCAGAACCGGGACTAGCGAACTCCTACAATGAGCAGTTCTTC
CDR3aa: CSAEPGLANSYNEQFF
v_gene: TRBV20-1
d_gene: TRBD2
j_gene: TRBJ2-1
abundance: many

CDR3nt: TGTGCCACCAGCCAAGATTTAGGGGGCTCGCCTAATCAGCCCCGGCATTTT
CDR3aa: CATSQDLGGSPNQPRHF
v_gene: TRBV4-2
d_gene: TRBD1
j_gene: TRBJ1-5
abundance: .

CDR3nt: TGTGCCAGCAGCAATAGCGGGCCCGAGACGCAGTGTTTT
CDR3aa: CASSNSGPETQCF
v_gene: TRBV6-2/TRBV6-3
d_gene: TRBD2
j_gene: TRBJ2-3
abundance: .